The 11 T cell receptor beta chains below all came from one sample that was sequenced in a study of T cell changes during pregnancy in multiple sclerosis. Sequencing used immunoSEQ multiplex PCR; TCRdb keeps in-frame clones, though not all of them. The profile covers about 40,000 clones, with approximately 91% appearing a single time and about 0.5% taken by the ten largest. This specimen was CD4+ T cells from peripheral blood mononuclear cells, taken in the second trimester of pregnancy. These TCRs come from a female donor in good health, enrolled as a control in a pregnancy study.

The DNA for the CDR3 is TGTGCCAGCAGTTATACAGTGAACACTGAAGCTTTCTTT. Protein: CASSYTVNTEAFF. The chain employs TRBV6-5 and TRBJ1-1; no clear D. Trimming pared 3 bases from V and 0 bases from J, leaving 5 bases between. From germline, CDR1 is MNHEY and CDR2 SVGAGI. The CDR3 has 13 amino acids.

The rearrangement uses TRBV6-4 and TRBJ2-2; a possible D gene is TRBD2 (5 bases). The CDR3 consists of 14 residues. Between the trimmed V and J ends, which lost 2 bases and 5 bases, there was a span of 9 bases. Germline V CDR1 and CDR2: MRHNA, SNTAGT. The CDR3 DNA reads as TGTGCCAGCAGTGACCCGACGGGGACCGGGGAGCTGTTTTTT. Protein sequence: CASSDPTGTGELFF.

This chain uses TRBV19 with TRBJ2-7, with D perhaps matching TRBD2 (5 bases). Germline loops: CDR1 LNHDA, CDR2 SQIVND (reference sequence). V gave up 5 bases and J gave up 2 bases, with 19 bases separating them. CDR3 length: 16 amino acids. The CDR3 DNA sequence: TGTGCCAGTAGTCCGGGCGGAGGTAGATTGACCTACGAGCAGTACTTC. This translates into CASSPGGGRLTYEQYF.

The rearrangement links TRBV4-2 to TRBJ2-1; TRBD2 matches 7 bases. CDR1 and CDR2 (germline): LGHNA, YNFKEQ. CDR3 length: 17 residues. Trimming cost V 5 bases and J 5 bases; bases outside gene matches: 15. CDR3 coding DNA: TGTGCCAGCAGCACGCGGACTAGAGGCGGGGGTCACAATGAGCAGTTCTTC. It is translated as CASSTRTRGGGHNEQFF.

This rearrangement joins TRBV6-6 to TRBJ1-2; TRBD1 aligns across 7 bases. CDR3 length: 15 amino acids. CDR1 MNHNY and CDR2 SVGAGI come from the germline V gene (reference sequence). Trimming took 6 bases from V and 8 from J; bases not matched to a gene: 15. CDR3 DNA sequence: TGTGCCAGCAGGGACGGGCAGGGGGTGCCTTGGGGCTACACCTTC. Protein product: CASRDGQGVPWGYTF.

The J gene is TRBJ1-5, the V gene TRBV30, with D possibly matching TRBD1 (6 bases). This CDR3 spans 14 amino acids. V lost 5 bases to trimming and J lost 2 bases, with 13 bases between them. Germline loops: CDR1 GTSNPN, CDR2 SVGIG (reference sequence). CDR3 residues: CAWSGTLGNQPQHF. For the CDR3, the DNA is TGTGCCTGGTCCGGGACATTGGGCAATCAGCCCCAGCATTTT.

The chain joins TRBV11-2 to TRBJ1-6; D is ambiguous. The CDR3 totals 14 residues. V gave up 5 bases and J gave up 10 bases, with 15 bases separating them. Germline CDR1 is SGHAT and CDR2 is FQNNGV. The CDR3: CASSLDPTGSPLHF. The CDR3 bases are TGTGCCAGCAGCCTTGACCCTACGGGGTCACCCCTCCACTTT.

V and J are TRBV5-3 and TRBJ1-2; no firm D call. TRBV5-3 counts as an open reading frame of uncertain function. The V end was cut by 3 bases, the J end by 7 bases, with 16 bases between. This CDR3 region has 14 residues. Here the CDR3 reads CARSSTPGFSGYTF. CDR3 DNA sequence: TGTGCCAGAAGCTCCACCCCGGGGTTCTCTGGCTACACCTTC.

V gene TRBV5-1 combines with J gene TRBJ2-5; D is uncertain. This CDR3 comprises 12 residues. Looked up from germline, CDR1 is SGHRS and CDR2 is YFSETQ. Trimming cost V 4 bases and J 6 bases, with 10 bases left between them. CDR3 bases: TGCGCCAGCAGCCATGGCGGCCAGACCCAGTACTTC. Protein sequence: CASSHGGQTQYF.

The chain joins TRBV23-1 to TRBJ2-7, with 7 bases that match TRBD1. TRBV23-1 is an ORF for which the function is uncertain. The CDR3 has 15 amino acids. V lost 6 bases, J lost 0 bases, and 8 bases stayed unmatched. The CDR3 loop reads CASRKGDSLSYEQYF. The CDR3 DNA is TGCGCCAGCAGAAAAGGGGACAGCCTCTCCTACGAGCAGTACTTC.

The CDR3 is CASSLTGVPGANVLTF. The CDR3 DNA follows: TGTGCCAGCAGCTTGACAGGGGTTCCAGGGGCCAACGTCCTGACTTTC. The chain joins TRBV7-3 to TRBJ2-6, with 8 positions matching TRBD1. Germline-derived CDR1 and CDR2 are SGHTA and FQGTGA. The CDR3 totals 16 residues. After removal of 3 bases from V and 4 bases from J, the junction contained 5 bases not matched to a gene.